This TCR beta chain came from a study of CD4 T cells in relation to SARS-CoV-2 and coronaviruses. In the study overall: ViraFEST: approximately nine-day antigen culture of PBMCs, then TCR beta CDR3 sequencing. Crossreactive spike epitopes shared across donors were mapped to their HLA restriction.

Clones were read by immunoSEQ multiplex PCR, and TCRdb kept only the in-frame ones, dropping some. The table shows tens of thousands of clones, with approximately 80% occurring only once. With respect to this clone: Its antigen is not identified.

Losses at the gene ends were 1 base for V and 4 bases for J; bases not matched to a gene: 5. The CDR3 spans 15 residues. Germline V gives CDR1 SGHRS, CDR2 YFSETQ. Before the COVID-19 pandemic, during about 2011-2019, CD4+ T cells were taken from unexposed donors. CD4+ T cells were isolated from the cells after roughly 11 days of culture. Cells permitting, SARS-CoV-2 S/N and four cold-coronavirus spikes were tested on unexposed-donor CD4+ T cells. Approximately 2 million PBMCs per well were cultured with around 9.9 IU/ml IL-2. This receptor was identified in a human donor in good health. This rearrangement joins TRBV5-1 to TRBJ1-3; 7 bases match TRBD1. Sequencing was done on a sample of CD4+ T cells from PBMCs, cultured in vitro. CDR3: CASSLTGEPGNTIYF. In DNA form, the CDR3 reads TGCGCCAGCAGCTTGACAGGGGAGCCCGGAAACACCATATATTTT.